The source of this T cell receptor beta chain is a study of blood T cells in healthy people across ages. About the research overall: Using template switching, researchers captured about one barcoded beta molecule for each two T cells.

Each individual donor underwent a draw of around 9.8 milliliters of peripheral blood. The CDR3 loop spans 21 amino acids. CDR1 is KGHSH, CDR2 LQKENI, per germline. For the second PCR, which ran for 7 to 11 cycles, a sample-barcoded 5' primer and a J-beta primer mix were used. Every molecule of cDNA carried a tag from a template-switch adaptor with 12 random nucleotides. TCRdb re-analysed the 5' RACE reads in MiXCR, keeping a single row per CDR3 protein. The table includes some 1,000,000 distinct CDR3 sequences, approximately 25% detected once. General study points: Per million T cells, the diversity of TCR beta decreased roughly linearly as age advanced.

This clonotype has more than one count but fewer than ten. Antigen: not known. These data also formed part of another study, on T cells of mothers and their children.

What was sequenced was blood. This TCR was recovered from a girl aged 2-10 years in good health. The J gene is TRBJ2-1, the V gene TRBV18, with 7 bases that match TRBD1. Judging by the DNA end, TRBJ2-7 fits better; the J call may be wrong. CDR3 protein: CASSPLNFPRVWDRTTNEQYF. The CDR3 bases are TGTGCCAGCTCACCACTTAATTTCCCTAGGGTGTGGGACAGAACAACCAACGAGCAGTACTTC.